This TCR beta chain was observed in a study of breast tumors, draining lymph nodes, adjacent tissues (dated by TCRdb to the mid-2010s). With regard to the full study: TCR beta repertoires were compared across tumor, adjacent nontumor tissue and axillary lymph nodes obtained from breast cancer patients. In human breast cancer, the study set out to assess how tumor, surrounding tissue and draining lymph node repertoires relate to one another and whether T cells might be exchanged between them. Broad study findings and their caveats: The data were considered consistent with the idea that most tumor T cells come from the lymph node and then expand in tumor tissue. Rather than being directly demonstrated, the conclusion that tumor T cells originate in lymph nodes was presented as consistent with a hypothesis. The similarity between tumor and nontumor tissue repertoires was significantly greater in luminal-like breast cancer than in basal-like breast cancer. T-cell repertoire diversity in tumors was found to be lower than in lymph nodes but higher than in nontumor tissue, and preferential V and J gene usage was observed.

Sequencing used an Illumina HiSeq 2000. TCR beta chain libraries were generated by multiplex PCR amplification. High-throughput sequencing was used to analyze the amplified TCR beta chain products. TCRdb took the public reads, trimmed them with fastp at Q25, ran MiXCR for clone calling and kept in-frame beta chains. Records with the same CDR3 protein are collapsed into one entry carrying the most frequent genes and DNA. The sample table shows a few hundred thousand distinct CDR3 sequences, and about 34% are seen once. The ten biggest clones cover approximately 3.7% of the sample. Lymph node samples were obtained from the axillary draining lymph nodes of breast cancer patients. On this clonotype itself: The clone's antigen remains unknown. No quality values exist for individual bases; no much larger clone is one base distant.

Source material: axillary lymph node tissue. This clonotype was obtained from a female donor with breast cancer. Some clones in this sample may be carry-over from other donors' samples.

For the CDR3, the sequence is CASSLTPLTSGHQQTQYF. DNA sequence: TGTGCCAGCAGCTTAACCCCTTTGACTAGCGGTCATCAACAGACCCAGTACTTC. This chain joins TRBV7-9 to TRBJ2-5; 9 junctional bases match TRBD2. Trimming leaves V shorter by 2 bases and J shorter by 6 bases, with the junction holding 16 bases beyond the gene matches. The CDR3 contains 18 residues, cysteine and phenylalanine counted. The read is trimmed to its CDR3 DNA, 54 bases read in frame from base 1. For CDR1 and CDR2, the germline V gene (reference sequence) lists SEHNR and FQNEAQ.